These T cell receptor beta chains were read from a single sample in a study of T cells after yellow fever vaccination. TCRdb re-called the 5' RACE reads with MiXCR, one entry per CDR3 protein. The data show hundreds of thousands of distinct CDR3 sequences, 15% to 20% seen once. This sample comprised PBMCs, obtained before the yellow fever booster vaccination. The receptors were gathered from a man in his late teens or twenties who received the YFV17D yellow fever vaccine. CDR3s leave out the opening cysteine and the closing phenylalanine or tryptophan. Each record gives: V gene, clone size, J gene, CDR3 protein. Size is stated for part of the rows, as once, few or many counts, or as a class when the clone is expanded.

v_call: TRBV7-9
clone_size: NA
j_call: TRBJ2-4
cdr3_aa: ASGLGGNIQY

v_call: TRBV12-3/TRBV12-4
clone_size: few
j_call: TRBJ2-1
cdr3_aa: ASSLSGGVHEQF

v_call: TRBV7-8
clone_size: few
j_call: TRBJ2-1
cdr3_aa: ASRGNSYNEQF

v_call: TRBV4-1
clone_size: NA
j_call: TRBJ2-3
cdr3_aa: ASSQDRASGGKGDTQY

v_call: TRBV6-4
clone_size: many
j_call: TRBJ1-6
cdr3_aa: ASSDNGYNSPLH

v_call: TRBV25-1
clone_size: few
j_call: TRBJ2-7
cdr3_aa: ASGAMGSYEQY

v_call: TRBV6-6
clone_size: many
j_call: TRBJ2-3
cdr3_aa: ASSYRASTRDTQY

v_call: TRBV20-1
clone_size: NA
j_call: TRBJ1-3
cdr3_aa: SARSLQGSGNTIY

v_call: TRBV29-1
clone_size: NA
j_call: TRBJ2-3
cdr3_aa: SVDPGD

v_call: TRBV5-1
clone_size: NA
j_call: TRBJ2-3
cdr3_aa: ASGLAGSQY

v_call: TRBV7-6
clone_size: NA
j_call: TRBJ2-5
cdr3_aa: ASSPTSGEETQY

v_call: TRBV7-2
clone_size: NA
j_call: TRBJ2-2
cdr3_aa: ASSPWGAGGTGELF

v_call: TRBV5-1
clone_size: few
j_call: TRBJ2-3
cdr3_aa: ASSSQLSTDTQY

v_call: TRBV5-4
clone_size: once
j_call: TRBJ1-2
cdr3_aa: ASSFLGPGGGYT

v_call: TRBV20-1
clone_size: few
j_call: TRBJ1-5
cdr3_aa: SAPLGGNQPQH

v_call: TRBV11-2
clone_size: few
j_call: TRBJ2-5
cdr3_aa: ASSYRTGRYQETQY

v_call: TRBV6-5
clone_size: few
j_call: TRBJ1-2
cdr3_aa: ASSFSTSAGYT

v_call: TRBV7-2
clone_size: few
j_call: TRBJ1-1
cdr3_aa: ASSLPGTVVGAF

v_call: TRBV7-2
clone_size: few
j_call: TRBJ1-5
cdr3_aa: ASSSLSPVQDLSNQPQH

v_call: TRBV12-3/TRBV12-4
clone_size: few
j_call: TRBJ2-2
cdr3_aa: ASSLGQGEAGELF

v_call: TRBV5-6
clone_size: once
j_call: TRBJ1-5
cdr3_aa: ASSWKNQPQH

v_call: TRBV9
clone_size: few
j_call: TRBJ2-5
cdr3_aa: ASSVEGGWETQY

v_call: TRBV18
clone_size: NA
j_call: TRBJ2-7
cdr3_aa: ASSGTVFYEQY

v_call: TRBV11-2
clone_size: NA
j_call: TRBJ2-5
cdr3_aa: ASSQRISGGLGTQY

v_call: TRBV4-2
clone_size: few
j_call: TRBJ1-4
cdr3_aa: ASSQDAGRPNEKLF

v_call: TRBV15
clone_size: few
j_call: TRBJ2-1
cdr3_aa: ATQDGTSSYNEQF

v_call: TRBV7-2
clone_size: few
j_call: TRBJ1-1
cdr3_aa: ASSFWVNTEAF

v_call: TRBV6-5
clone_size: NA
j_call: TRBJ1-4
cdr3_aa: ASSYTDNPTNEKLF

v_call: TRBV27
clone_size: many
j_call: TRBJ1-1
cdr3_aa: ASRVGQGGTEAF

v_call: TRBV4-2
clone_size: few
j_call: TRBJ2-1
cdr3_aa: ASSFSNQGAGNEQF

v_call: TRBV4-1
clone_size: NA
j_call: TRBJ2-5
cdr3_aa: ASSQDGGDRGQSAQY

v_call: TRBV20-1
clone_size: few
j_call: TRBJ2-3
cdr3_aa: SARDTGGATQY

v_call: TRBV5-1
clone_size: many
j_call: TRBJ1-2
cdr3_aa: ASSNVPLYGYT

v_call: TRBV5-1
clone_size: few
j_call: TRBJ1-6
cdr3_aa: ASSLGLRQGGNSPLH

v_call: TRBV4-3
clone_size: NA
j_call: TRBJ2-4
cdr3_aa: ASSQENSLAKNIQY